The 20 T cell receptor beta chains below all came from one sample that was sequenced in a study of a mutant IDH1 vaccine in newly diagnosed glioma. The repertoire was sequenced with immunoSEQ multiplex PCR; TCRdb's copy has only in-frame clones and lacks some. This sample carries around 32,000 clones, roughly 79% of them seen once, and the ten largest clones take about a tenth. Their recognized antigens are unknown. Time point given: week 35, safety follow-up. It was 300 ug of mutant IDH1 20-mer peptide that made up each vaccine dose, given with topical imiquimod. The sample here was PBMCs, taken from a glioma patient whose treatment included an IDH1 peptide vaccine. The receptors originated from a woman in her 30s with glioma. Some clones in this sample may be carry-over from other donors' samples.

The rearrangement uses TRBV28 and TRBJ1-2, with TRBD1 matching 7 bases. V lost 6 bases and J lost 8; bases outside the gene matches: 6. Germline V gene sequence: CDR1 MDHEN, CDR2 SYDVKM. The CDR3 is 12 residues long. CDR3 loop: CASSPNRGGYTF. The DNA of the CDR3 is TGTGCCAGCAGCCCGAACAGGGGAGGCTACACCTTC.

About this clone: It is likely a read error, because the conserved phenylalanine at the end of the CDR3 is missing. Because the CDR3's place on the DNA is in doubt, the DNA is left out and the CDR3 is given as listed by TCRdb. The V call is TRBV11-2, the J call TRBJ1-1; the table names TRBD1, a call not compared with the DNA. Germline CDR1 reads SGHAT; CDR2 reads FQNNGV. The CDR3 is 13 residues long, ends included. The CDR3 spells CASSPRDRSLPAL.

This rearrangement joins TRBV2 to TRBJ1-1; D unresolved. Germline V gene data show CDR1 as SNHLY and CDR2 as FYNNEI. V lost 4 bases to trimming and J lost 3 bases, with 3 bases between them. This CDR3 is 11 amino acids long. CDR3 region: CASSGYTEAFF. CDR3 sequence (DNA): TGTGCCAGCAGTGGGTACACTGAAGCTTTCTTT.

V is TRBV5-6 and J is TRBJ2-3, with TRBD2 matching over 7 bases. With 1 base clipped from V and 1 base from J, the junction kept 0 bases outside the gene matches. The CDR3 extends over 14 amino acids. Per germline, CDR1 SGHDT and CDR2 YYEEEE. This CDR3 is CASSLREGTDTQYF. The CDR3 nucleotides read TGTGCCAGCAGCTTGCGGGAGGGCACAGATACGCAGTATTTT.

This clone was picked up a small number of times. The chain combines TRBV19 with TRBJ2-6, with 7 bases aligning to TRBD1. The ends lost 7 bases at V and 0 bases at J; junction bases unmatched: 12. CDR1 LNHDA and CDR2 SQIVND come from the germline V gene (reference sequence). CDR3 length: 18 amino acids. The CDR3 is CASTPSVTGFSGANVLTF. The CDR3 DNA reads TGTGCCAGTACCCCCTCCGTGACAGGGTTCTCTGGGGCCAACGTCCTGACTTTC.

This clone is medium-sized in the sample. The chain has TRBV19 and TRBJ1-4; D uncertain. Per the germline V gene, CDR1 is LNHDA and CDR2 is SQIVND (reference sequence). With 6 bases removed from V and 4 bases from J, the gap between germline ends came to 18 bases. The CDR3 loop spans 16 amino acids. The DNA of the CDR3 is TGTGCCAGTAGCCTACGGCCTGCTGTCCTTAATGAAAAACTGTTTTTT. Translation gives CASSLRPAVLNEKLFF. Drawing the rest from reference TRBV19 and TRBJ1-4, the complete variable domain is DGGITQSPKYLFRKEGQNVTLSCEQNLNHDAMYWYRQDPGQGLRLIYYSQIVNDFQKGDIAEGYSVSREKKESFPLTVTSAQKNPTAFYLCASSLRPAVLNEKLFFGSGTQLSVL.

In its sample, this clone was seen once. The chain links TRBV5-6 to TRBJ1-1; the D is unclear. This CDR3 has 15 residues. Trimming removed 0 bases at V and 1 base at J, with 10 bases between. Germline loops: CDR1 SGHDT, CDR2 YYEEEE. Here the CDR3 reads CASSLDMLGNTEAFF. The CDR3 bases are TGTGCCAGCAGCTTGGATATGCTGGGGAACACTGAAGCTTTCTTT.

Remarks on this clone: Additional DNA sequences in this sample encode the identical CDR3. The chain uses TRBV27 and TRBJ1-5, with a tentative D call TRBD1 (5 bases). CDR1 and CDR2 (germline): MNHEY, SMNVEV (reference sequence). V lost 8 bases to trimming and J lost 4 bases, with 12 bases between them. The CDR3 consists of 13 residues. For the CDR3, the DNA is TGTGCCAGCGGTCAGGGTCGGAATCAGCCCCAGCATTTT. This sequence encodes CASGQGRNQPQHF.

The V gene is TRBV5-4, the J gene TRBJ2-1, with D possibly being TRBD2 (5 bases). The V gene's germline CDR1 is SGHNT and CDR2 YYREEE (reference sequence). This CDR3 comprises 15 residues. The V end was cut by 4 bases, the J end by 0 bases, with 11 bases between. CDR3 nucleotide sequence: TGTGCCAGCAGCCCGCGGGCGGCCTCCTACAATGAGCAGTTCTTC. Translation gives CASSPRAASYNEQFF.

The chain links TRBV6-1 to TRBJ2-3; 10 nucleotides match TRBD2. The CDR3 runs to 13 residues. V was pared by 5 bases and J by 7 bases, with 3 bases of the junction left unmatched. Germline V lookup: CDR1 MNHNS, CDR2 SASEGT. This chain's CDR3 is CASSSSGSNTQYF. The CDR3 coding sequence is TGTGCCAGCAGTTCTAGCGGGAGTAATACGCAGTATTTT.

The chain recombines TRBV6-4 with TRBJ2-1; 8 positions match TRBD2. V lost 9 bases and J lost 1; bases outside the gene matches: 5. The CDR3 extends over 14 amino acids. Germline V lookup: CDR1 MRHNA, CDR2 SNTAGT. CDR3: CARSGTSSYNEQFF. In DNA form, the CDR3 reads TGTGCCAGGTCCGGGACTAGTTCCTACAATGAGCAGTTCTTC.

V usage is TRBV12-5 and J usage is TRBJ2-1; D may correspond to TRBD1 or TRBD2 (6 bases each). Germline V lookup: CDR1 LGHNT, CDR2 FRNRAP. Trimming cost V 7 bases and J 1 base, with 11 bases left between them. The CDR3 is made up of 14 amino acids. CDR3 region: CASALGGSYNEQFF. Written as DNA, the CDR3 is TGTGCTAGTGCCCTAGGGGGGTCCTACAATGAGCAGTTCTTC.

In nucleotides, the CDR3 is TGTGCCAGCCGAATAGCGGGAGGGCCGGGCTACGAGCAGTACTTC. Its protein is CASRIAGGPGYEQYF. This chain uses TRBV19 with TRBJ2-7, with 11 positions matching TRBD2. Germline CDR1 and CDR2: LNHDA and SQIVND (reference sequence). Trimming cost V 9 bases and J 3 bases; bases outside gene matches: 10. This CDR3 spans 15 amino acids.

The CDR3 loop reads CAISGHYGSGANVLTF. In nucleotides, the CDR3 is TGTGCCATCAGTGGACATTACGGCTCTGGGGCCAACGTCCTGACTTTC. This sequence joins TRBV10-3 and TRBJ2-6; D unclear. CDR1 is ENHRY, CDR2 SYGVKD, per germline. With 4 bases removed from V and 0 bases from J, the gap between germline ends came to 10 bases. The CDR3 totals 16 residues.

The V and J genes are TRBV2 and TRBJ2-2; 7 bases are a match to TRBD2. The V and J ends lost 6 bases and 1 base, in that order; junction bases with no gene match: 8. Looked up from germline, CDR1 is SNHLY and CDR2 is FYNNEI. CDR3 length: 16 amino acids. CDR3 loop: CASRDSGILNTGELFF. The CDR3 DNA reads TGTGCCAGCAGAGACAGCGGGATACTGAACACCGGGGAGCTGTTTTTT.

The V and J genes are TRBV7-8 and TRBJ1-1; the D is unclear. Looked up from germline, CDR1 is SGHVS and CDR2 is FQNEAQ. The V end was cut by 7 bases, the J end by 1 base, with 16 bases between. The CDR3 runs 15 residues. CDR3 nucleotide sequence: TGTGCCAGCACCCCCCAAGGGCGGCCGAACACTGAAGCTTTCTTT. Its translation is CASTPQGRPNTEAFF.

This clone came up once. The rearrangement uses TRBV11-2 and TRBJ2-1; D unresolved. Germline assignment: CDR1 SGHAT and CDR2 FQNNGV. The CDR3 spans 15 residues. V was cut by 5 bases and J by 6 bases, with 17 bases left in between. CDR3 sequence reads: CASSPPLGGVNEQFF. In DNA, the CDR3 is TGTGCCAGCAGCCCCCCCTTGGGTGGGGTCAATGAGCAGTTCTTC.

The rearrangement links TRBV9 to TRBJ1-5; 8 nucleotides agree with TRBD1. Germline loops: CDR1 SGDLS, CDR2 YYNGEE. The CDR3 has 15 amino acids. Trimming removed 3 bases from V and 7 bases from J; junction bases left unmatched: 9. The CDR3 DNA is TGTGCCAGCAGCGCCGCGACAGGGGAGGAGCAGCCCCAGCATTTT. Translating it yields CASSAATGEEQPQHF.

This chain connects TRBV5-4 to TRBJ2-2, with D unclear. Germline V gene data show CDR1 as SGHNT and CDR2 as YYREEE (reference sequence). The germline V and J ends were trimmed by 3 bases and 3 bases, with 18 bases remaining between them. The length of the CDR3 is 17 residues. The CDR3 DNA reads TGTGCCAGCAGCTCTCCAGGTGAGGCTCCCGACACCGGGGAGCTGTTTTTT. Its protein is CASSSPGEAPDTGELFF.

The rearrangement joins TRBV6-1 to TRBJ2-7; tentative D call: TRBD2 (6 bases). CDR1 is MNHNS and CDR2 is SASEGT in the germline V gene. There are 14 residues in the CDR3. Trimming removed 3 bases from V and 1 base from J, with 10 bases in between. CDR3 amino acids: CASSEGLRSYEQYF. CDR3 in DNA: TGTGCCAGCAGTGAGGGACTTCGATCCTACGAGCAGTACTTC.